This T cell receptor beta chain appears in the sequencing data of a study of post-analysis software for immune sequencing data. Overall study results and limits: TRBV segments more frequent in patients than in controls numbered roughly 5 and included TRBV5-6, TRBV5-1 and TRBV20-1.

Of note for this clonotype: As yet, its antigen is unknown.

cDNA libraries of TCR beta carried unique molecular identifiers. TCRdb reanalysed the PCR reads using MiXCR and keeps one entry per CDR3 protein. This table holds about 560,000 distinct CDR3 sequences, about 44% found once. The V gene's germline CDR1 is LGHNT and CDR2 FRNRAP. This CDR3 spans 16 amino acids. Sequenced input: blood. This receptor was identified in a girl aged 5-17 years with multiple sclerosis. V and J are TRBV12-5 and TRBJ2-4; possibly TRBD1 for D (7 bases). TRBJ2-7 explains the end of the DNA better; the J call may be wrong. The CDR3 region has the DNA TGTGCTAGTGGTTTGGTATTCCGGCAGGGGGGCCACGAGCAGTACTTC. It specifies CASGLVFRQGGHEQYF.